The rows below give T cell receptor beta chains drawn from one sample of a study of T-cell memory formation after mild COVID-19. Via MiXCR, TCRdb re-called the 5' RACE reads, giving one row per CDR3 protein. This table has roughly 120,000 distinct CDR3 sequences, about 15% appearing once. Sequencing was performed on PBMCs or a T cell subset sorted from them (not recorded which). These TCRs come from an adult woman who had mild COVID-19 (a few samples of this study predate the infection). Cell type and time point are not known. CDR3s include the opening cysteine and the closing phenylalanine or tryptophan. A D gene is named only where the DNA matches it firmly. Size tells how often a clone was seen (once, few, many) or the class of an expanded clone, and some rows leave it out.

d_gene	j_gene	abundance	v_gene	CDR3aa	CDR3nt
.	TRBJ2-3	few	TRBV2	CASSVQRNTDTQYF	TGTGCCAGCAGTGTTCAACGGAACACAGATACGCAGTATTTT
.	TRBJ2-2	many	TRBV7-9	CASSLNTGELFF	TGTGCCAGCAGCTTAAACACCGGGGAGCTGTTTTTT
TRBD1	TRBJ1-2	few	TRBV6-5	CASSDRAGGYTF	TGTGCCAGCAGTGACAGGGCTGGAGGCTACACCTTC
.	TRBJ2-7	few	TRBV11-2	CASSKLRRMYEQYF	TGTGCCAGCAGCAAATTGCGACGCATGTACGAGCAGTACTTC
TRBD1	TRBJ2-7	.	TRBV7-2	CASSPDRGYYEQYF	TGTGCCAGCAGCCCGGACAGGGGGTACTACGAGCAGTACTTC
TRBD1	TRBJ1-2	few	TRBV11-2	CASSFRTGRPSTF	TGTGCCAGCAGCTTCCGGACAGGGCGTCCTAGTACCTTC
TRBD1	TRBJ1-2	many	TRBV20-1	CSATGGYGYTF	TGCAGTGCTACAGGGGGCTATGGCTACACCTTC
.	TRBJ2-1	many	TRBV29-1	CSVPGVKYNEQFF	TGCAGCGTTCCCGGGGTGAAATACAATGAGCAGTTCTTC
TRBD1	TRBJ2-3	few	TRBV7-6	CASGQGTDTQYF	TGTGCCAGCGGACAGGGCACAGATACGCAGTATTTT
TRBD1	TRBJ1-2	.	TRBV27	CASSYRDSYGYTF	TGTGCCAGCAGTTACCGGGACAGCTATGGCTACACCTTC
.	TRBJ2-1	.	TRBV5-1	CASSLAGDGYNEQFF	TGCGCCAGCAGCTTGGCCGGCGACGGGTACAATGAGCAGTTCTTC
TRBD2	TRBJ2-2	.	TRBV5-1	CASGEAGGPFSATGELFF	TGCGCCAGCGGAGAGGCGGGGGGGCCTTTTAGCGCCACCGGGGAGCTGTTTTTT
TRBD1	TRBJ2-5	.	TRBV4-3	CASSQVGARGLRETQYF	TGCGCCAGCAGCCAAGTAGGGGCCAGGGGGCTACGAGAGACCCAGTACTTC
TRBD1	TRBJ2-1	few	TRBV5-6	CASSQTPGQGANEQFF	TGTGCCAGCAGCCAGACTCCGGGACAGGGGGCCAATGAGCAGTTCTTC
TRBD2	TRBJ2-2	few	TRBV7-6	CASSSIVAGVAGELFF	TGTGCCAGCAGCTCCATAGTAGCGGGGGTGGCCGGGGAGCTGTTTTTT
TRBD1	TRBJ2-7	few	TRBV2	CASSPRADRATYEQYF	TGTGCCAGCAGTCCTAGAGCCGACAGGGCCACCTACGAGCAGTACTTC
.	TRBJ1-1	few	TRBV12-5	CASGLGATEAFF	TGTGCTAGTGGTTTGGGAGCCACTGAAGCTTTCTTT
TRBD2	TRBJ2-2	.	TRBV7-9	CASSPILAGGPSGELFF	TGTGCCAGCAGCCCAATTCTAGCGGGAGGTCCTTCCGGGGAGCTGTTTTTT
.	TRBJ2-3	few	TRBV28	CASSLNRVTQYF	TGTGCCAGCAGTTTGAACAGGGTTACGCAGTATTTT
.	TRBJ2-5	.	TRBV20-1	CSAPLAQGETQYF	TGCAGTGCCCCCCTAGCGCAAGGAGAGACCCAGTACTTC
.	TRBJ1-1	few	TRBV30	CAWSPRVNTEAFF	TGTGCCTGGAGTCCGAGGGTTAACACTGAAGCTTTCTTT
TRBD1	TRBJ1-2	few	TRBV20-1	CSASGGAIANYGYTF	TGCAGTGCTTCAGGGGGCGCGATCGCTAACTATGGCTACACCTTC
.	TRBJ1-5	.	TRBV2	CASTVRRDHYQPQHF	TGTGCCAGCACGGTCCGGCGGGACCATTATCAGCCCCAGCATTTT
.	TRBJ1-1	few	TRBV5-5	CATQPGSNTEAFF	TGTGCCACCCAGCCCGGATCGAACACTGAAGCTTTCTTT
.	TRBJ2-7	.	TRBV3-1	CASSVVSYEQYF	TGTGCCAGCAGCGTAGTTTCCTACGAGCAGTACTTC
.	TRBJ1-6	few	TRBV20-1	CSAVKDGNSPLHF	TGCAGTGCTGTCAAGGACGGGAATTCACCCCTCCACTTT
TRBD2	TRBJ2-1	.	TRBV5-6	CASSVQVWGGNEQFF	TGTGCCAGCAGCGTCCAAGTGTGGGGGGGCAATGAGCAGTTCTTC
.	TRBJ2-7	few	TRBV10-3	CAISESIRVHEQYF	TGTGCCATCAGTGAGTCGATCAGGGTCCACGAGCAGTACTTC
TRBD2	TRBJ2-1	.	TRBV12-3/TRBV12-4	CASSSSGGGPDEQFF	TGTGCCAGCAGTTCAAGCGGGGGGGGACCGGATGAGCAGTTCTTC
TRBD1	TRBJ2-5	.	TRBV12-3/TRBV12-4	CASLTGVGETQYF	TGTGCCAGCCTAACAGGGGTAGGAGAGACCCAGTACTTC
.	TRBJ2-1	few	TRBV7-2	CASSPTDMVQFF	TGTGCCAGCAGCCCTACAGATATGGTGCAGTTCTTC